One sample yielded the 4 T cell receptor beta chains listed below, sequenced in a study of early T cells in non-severe SARS-CoV-2 infection. TCRdb called the 5' RACE reads again in MiXCR, with one record for every CDR3 protein. The sample carries roughly 61,000 distinct CDR3 sequences, approximately 13% recorded once. The specimen comprised whole blood, sampled at baseline. These receptors all stem from an adult who was a healthcare worker with PCR-confirmed SARS-CoV-2 infection or an uninfected control (not recorded which).

The CDR3 here is CASSETPTYEQYF. The CDR3 coding sequence is TGTGCCAGCAGTGAAACTCCTACCTACGAGCAGTACTTC. The chain is built from TRBV2 and TRBJ2-7; D gene unclear. CDR3 size: 13 residues. The V gene's germline CDR1 is SNHLY and CDR2 FYNNEI. Deletions cut 2 bases from V and 2 bases from J, with 7 bases between.

This chain connects TRBV19 to TRBJ2-7, with TRBD2 matching 9 bases. The CDR3 has 15 residues. The germline gives CDR1 LNHDA, CDR2 SQIVND (reference sequence). The trim removed 6 bases at V and 5 bases at J, leaving 11 bases unmatched. CDR3 region: CASSSFSGSRNEQYF. Here the CDR3 DNA reads TGTGCCAGTAGCAGCTTTAGCGGGAGTAGAAACGAGCAGTACTTC.

The chain links TRBV2 to TRBJ2-1; D is possibly TRBD1 or TRBD2 (5 bases each). Germline CDR1 is SNHLY and CDR2 is FYNNEI. The CDR3 contains 15 residues. The germline V and J ends were trimmed by 3 bases and 0 bases, with 9 bases remaining between them. CDR3 nucleotide sequence: TGTGCCAGCAGTGAGGGACCCAGCTCCTACAATGAGCAGTTCTTC. It translates to CASSEGPSSYNEQFF.

This clonotype was found many times. CDR3 DNA: TGTGCCAGCAGCCAAGTCACTCCGGTCTACAATGAGCAGTTCTTC. It translates to CASSQVTPVYNEQFF. The rearrangement joins TRBV3-1 to TRBJ2-1; no reliable D call. Germline V CDR1 and CDR2: LGHDT, YNNKEL (reference sequence). The CDR3 is 15 amino acids. Trimming shortened V by 1 base and J by 3 bases, and 10 bases separated the two germline ends.